One and the same sample provided the 3 T cell receptor beta chains below, sequenced in a study of technical replicates of blood from several donors. The assay was immunoSEQ multiplex PCR, and TCRdb's table has in-frame clones only and misses some. Of around 83,000 clones in the sample, roughly 94% were seen once. The sample comprised T cells isolated from PBMCs. Every receptor here comes from a human donor in good health.

The chain combines TRBV27 with TRBJ2-1; TRBD2 matches at 10 bases. The CDR3 is 12 amino acids. Per the germline V gene, CDR1 is MNHEY and CDR2 is SMNVEV (reference sequence). Unmatched junction bases numbered 1, after V lost 5 bases and J lost 9 bases. In DNA, the CDR3 is TGTGCCAGCAGTGCTAGCGGGGGTGAGCAGTTCTTC. Protein sequence: CASSASGGEQFF.

V and J are TRBV21-1 and TRBJ2-4; TRBD1 is the table's D call and was not checked against the DNA. TRBV21-1 is deemed a pseudogene. The CDR3 is 14 amino acids. The CDR3 nucleotides read TGTGCCAGCAGCGATACAGGGGGGAGGAACATTCAGTACTTC. Its translation: CASSDTGGRNIQYF.

This CDR3 reads CAWSPRGKAFF. CDR3 nucleotide sequence: TGTGCCTGGAGTCCTAGGGGGAAAGCTTTCTTT. J is TRBJ1-1 and V is TRBV30; perhaps TRBD1 as D (6 bases). The CDR3 runs 11 residues. V was cut by 2 bases and J by 9 bases, with 10 bases left in between. CDR1 is GTSNPN, CDR2 SVGIG, per germline (reference sequence).